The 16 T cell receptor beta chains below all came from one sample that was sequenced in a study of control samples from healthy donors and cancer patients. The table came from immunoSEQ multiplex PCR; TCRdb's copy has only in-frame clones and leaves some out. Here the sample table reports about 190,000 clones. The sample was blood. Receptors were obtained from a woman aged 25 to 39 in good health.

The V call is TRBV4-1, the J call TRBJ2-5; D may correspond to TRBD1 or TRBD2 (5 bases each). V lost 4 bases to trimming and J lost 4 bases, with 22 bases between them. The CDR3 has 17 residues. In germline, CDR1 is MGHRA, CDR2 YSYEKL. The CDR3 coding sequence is TGCGCCAGCAGCCCCCGGACAATTGAGGGTACGAGAGAGACCCAGTACTTC. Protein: CASSPRTIEGTRETQYF.

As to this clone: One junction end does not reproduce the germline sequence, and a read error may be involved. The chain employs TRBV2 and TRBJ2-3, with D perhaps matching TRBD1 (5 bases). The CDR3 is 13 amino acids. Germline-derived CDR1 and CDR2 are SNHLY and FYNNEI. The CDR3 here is CTSKAGSTDTQYF. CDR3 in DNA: TGTACCAGCAAGGCAGGGAGCACAGATACGCAGTATTTT.

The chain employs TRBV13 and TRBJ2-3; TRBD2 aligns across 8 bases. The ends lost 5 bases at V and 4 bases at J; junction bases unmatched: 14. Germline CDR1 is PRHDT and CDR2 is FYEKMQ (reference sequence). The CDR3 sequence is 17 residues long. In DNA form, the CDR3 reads TGTGCCAGCAGCCCCGGGCTCCGGGGGGGCAACGCAGATACGCAGTATTTT. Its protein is CASSPGLRGGNADTQYF.

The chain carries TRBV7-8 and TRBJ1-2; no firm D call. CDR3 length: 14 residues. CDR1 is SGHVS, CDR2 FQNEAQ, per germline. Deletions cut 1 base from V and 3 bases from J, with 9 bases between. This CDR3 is CASSLGRLYYGYTF. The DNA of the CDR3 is TGTGCCAGCAGCTTAGGACGACTCTACTATGGCTACACCTTC.

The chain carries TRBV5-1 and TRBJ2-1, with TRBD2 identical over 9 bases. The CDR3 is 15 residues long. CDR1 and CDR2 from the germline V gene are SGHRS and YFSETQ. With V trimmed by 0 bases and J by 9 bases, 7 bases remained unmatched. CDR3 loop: CASSLGAGGPVEQFF. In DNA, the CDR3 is TGCGCCAGCAGCTTGGGTGCGGGGGGGCCGGTTGAGCAGTTCTTC.

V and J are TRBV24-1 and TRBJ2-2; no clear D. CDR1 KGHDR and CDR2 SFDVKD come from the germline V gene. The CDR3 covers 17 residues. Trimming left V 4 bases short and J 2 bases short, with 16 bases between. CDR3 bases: TGTGCCACCAGTGACTCTTCCGCCCTGGGAAACACCGGGGAGCTGTTTTTT. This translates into CATSDSSALGNTGELFF.

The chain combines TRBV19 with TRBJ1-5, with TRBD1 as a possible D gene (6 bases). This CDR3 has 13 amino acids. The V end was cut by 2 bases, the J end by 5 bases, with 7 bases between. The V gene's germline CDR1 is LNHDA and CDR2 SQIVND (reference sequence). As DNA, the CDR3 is TGTGCCAGTAGTATAAACAGGGATCAGCCCCAGCATTTT. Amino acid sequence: CASSINRDQPQHF.

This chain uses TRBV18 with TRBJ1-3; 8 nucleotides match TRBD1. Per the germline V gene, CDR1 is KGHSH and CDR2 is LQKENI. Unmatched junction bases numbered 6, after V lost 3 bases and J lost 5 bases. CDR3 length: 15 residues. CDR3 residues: CASSPRTGTRNTIYF. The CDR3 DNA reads TGTGCCAGCTCACCTCGGACAGGGACGCGAAACACCATATATTTT. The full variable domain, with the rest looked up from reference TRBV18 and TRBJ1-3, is NAGVMQNPRHLVRRRGQEARLRCSPMKGHSHVYWYRQLPEEGLKFMVYLQKENIIDESGMPKERFSAEFPKEGPSILRIQQVVRGDSAAYFCASSPRTGTRNTIYFGEGSWLTVV.

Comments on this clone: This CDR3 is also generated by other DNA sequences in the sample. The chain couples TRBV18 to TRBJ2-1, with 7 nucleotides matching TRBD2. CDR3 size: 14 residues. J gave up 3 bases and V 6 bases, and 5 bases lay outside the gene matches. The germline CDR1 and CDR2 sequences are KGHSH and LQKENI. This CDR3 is CASSPGGGYNEQFF. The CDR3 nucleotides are TGTGCCAGCTCCCCCGGCGGGGGCTACAATGAGCAGTTCTTC.

The CDR3 sequence is CASSQTDSPFYGYTF. The CDR3 region has the DNA TGCGCCAGCAGCCAAACAGACAGCCCTTTTTATGGCTACACCTTC. The gene calls are TRBV4-3 and TRBJ1-2, with D tentatively TRBD1 (5 bases). This CDR3 has 15 residues. Germline V gives CDR1 LGHNA, CDR2 YSLEER. V dropped 2 bases and J dropped 5 bases, with 15 bases sitting between them.

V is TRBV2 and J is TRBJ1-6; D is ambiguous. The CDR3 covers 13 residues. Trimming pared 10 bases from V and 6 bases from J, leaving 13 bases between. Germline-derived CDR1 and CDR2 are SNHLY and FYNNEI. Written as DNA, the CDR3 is TGTGCCACCAGGACGGAGATTAATTCACCCCTCCACTTT. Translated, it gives CATRTEINSPLHF.

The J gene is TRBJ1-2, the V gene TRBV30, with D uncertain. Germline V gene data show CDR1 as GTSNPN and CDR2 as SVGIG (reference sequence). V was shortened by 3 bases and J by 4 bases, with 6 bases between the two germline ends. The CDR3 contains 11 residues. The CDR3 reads CAWRAVYGYTF. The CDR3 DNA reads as TGTGCCTGGAGGGCAGTCTATGGCTACACCTTC. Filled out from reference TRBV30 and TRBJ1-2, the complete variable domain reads SQTIHQWPATLVQPVGSPLSLECTVEGTSNPNLYWYRQAAGRGLQLLFYSVGIGQISSEVPQNLSASRPQDRQFILSSKKLLLSDSGFYLCAWRAVYGYTFGSGTRLTVV.

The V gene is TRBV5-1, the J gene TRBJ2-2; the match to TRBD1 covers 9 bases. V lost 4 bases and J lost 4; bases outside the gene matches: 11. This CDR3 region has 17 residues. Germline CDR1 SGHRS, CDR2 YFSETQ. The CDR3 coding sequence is TGCGCCAGCAGCCTGGGACAGGGCCGATCGCCCACCGGGGAGCTGTTTTTT. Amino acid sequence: CASSLGQGRSPTGELFF.

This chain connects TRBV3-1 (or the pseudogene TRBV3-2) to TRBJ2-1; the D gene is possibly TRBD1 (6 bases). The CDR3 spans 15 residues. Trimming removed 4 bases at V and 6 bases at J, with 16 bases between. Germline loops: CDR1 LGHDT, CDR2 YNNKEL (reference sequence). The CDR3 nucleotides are TGTGCCAGCAGCCCCCGGGACACAACCCTCAATGAGCAGTTCTTC. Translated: CASSPRDTTLNEQFF.

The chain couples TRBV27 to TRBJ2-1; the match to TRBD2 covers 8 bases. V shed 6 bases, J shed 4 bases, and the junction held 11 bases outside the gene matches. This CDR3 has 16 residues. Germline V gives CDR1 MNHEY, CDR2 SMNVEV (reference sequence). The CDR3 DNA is TGTGCCAGCAGAAGCCCCGGGACTAGGGGGTACAATGAGCAGTTCTTC. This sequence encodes CASRSPGTRGYNEQFF.

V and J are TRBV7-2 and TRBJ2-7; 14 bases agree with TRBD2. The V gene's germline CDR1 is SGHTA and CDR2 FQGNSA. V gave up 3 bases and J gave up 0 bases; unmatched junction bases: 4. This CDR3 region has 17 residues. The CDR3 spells CASSLPGLAGDSYEQYF. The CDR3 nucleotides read TGTGCCAGCAGCTTGCCGGGACTAGCGGGGGACTCCTACGAGCAGTACTTC.